Below, one T cell receptor beta chain is given with its context. The target antigen is unknown. It was with 60 Vbeta and 13 Jbeta primers that the PCR ran. TCRdb's copy holds only in-frame clones and misses some; the assay was immunoSEQ multiplex PCR. The sample lists about 120,000 clones; approximately 80% were seen once. The data derive from a study of cytomegalovirus exposure and HLA in healthy donors. Study conclusions and caveats: The presence/absence work took it that sequencing depth was about the same across donors. In an earlier analysis, in fewer than 700 donors, most V segments appeared productive either ~90% or ~30% of the time.

Trimming shortened V by 1 base and J by 5 bases, and 14 bases separated the two germline ends. Germline values: CDR1 LGHNA, CDR2 YSLEER. This CDR3 comprises 15 residues. This chain uses TRBV4-3 with TRBJ2-5; the D is unclear. This TCR came from a female donor in good health and CMV-seronegative. The sequenced sample was PBMCs. The CDR3 coding sequence is TGCGCCAGCAGCCAAGTTGTCCGGATCGGGGAGACCCAGTACTTC. Residues: CASSQVVRIGETQYF.